This entry lists 16 T cell receptor beta chains sequenced from one sample in a study of blood T cell repertoires in COVID-19. The assay was immunoSEQ multiplex PCR, and TCRdb's table has in-frame clones only and misses some. The profile shows 50,000 to 75,000 clones, around 80% of them singletons. The sample comprised peripheral blood. All receptors derive from a man aged 55 to 70 with acute or convalescent COVID-19.

The rearrangement uses TRBV3-1 (or the pseudogene TRBV3-2) and TRBJ1-4; no firm D call. The CDR3 totals 13 residues. Germline V gene data show CDR1 as LGHDT and CDR2 as YNNKEL (reference sequence). V was clipped by 1 base and J by 6 bases, with 6 bases between them. Here the CDR3 DNA reads TGTGCCAGCAGCCAAGTTCAGGATGAAAAACTGTTTTTT. This gives the protein CASSQVQDEKLFF.

V is TRBV19 and J is TRBJ2-1; 13 bases are a match to TRBD2. V lost 4 bases, J lost 8 bases, and 8 bases stayed unmatched. The length of the CDR3 is 16 residues. CDR1 and CDR2 (germline): LNHDA, SQIVND (reference sequence). CDR3 region: CASSTLLAGGSDEQFF. Written as DNA, the CDR3 is TGTGCCAGTAGTACCCTACTAGCGGGAGGGTCGGATGAGCAGTTCTTC.

This chain links TRBV5-1 with TRBJ2-1, with 7 bases fitting TRBD1. CDR3 length equals 19 residues. The V gene end was trimmed by 5 bases and the J gene end by 0 bases; junction bases not matched to a gene: 17. Germline CDR1 SGHRS, CDR2 YFSETQ. The CDR3 nucleotides read TGCGCCAGCAGAGGGATGGGACAGTCCCATACCAGCTCCTACAATGAGCAGTTCTTC. It is translated as CASRGMGQSHTSSYNEQFF. The variable domain in full, with the rest retrieved from reference TRBV5-1 and TRBJ2-1, is KAGVTQTPRYLIKTRGQQVTLSCSPISGHRSVSWYQQTPGQGLQFLFEYFSETQRNKGNFPGRFSGRQFSNSRSEMNVSTLELGDSALYLCASRGMGQSHTSSYNEQFFGPGTRLTVL.

V and J are TRBV7-2 and TRBJ1-2; TRBD1 aligns across 7 bases. From germline, CDR1 is SGHTA and CDR2 FQGNSA. The length of the CDR3 is 15 residues. J was trimmed by 8 bases and V by 1 base; bases with no gene match: 10. This chain's CDR3 is CASSLGFGQGDGYTF. The CDR3 bases are TGTGCCAGCAGCTTAGGATTTGGTCAGGGGGACGGCTACACCTTC.

This clone appeared a single time. This chain joins TRBV7-8 and TRBJ2-3; D not resolved. With 3 bases removed from V and 2 bases from J, the gap between germline ends came to 15 bases. CDR3 size: 16 residues. Germline lookup yields CDR1 SGHVS and CDR2 FQNEAQ. The DNA of the CDR3 is TGTGCCAGCAGCTTGCGGTATTCAGTTAACACAGATACGCAGTATTTT. Amino acid sequence: CASSLRYSVNTDTQYF.

The V call is TRBV2, the J call TRBJ1-1; D is ambiguous. CDR3 length: 12 amino acids. From germline, CDR1 is SNHLY and CDR2 FYNNEI. V was cut by 1 base and J by 7 bases, with 7 bases left in between. CDR3 DNA sequence: TGTGCCAGCAGTGAAGACGGAGATGAAGCTTTCTTT. It translates to CASSEDGDEAFF.

This chain uses TRBV4-3 with TRBJ1-2, with D perhaps TRBD1 (5 bases). V lost 4 bases to trimming and J lost 9 bases, with 18 bases between them. Germline-derived CDR1 and CDR2 are LGHNA and YSLEER. CDR3 length equals 14 residues. The DNA of the CDR3 is TGCGCCAGCAGCCGAGTTGGGACGGGGGAAAGCTACACCTTC. Amino acid sequence: CASSRVGTGESYTF.

In its sample, this clone was seen a few times. The chain combines TRBV5-6 with TRBJ2-3, with TRBD2 matching 10 bases. Germline V CDR1 and CDR2: SGHDT, YYEEEE. Losses at the gene ends were 3 bases for V and 1 base for J; bases not matched to a gene: 2. This CDR3 is 15 amino acids long. CDR3 in amino acids: CASSWTSGGTDTQYF. DNA for the CDR3: TGTGCCAGCAGCTGGACTAGCGGAGGCACAGATACGCAGTATTTT.

DNA of the CDR3: TGTGCCAGCACTGAGTCCGGGAACACTGAAGCTTTCTTT. Translated, it gives CASTESGNTEAFF. The chain uses TRBV28 and TRBJ1-1; D not certain. Trimming shortened V by 7 bases and J by 1 base, and 10 bases separated the two germline ends. In germline, CDR1 is MDHEN, CDR2 SYDVKM. The CDR3 is 13 residues long.

V is TRBV24-1 and J is TRBJ1-1; the D is unclear. Trimming pared 3 bases from V and 5 bases from J, leaving 9 bases between. The CDR3 contains 13 residues. CDR1 KGHDR and CDR2 SFDVKD come from the germline V gene. In DNA form, the CDR3 reads TGTGCCACCAGTGATCCAGGCCGAACTGAAGCTTTCTTT. This translates into CATSDPGRTEAFF.

The genes are TRBV5-1 and TRBJ2-5; D is perhaps TRBD2 (6 bases). Per germline, CDR1 SGHRS and CDR2 YFSETQ. The V end lost 4 bases, the J end lost 4 bases, and 23 bases lay between the germline ends. This CDR3 is 17 amino acids long. Here the CDR3 reads CASSPGRGSGVGETQYF. The CDR3, as DNA: TGCGCCAGCAGCCCCGGCCGGGGGTCGGGAGTCGGAGAGACCCAGTACTTC.

The chain carries TRBV24-1 and TRBJ2-1, with 9 bases identical to TRBD1. CDR1 and CDR2 from the germline V gene are KGHDR and SFDVKD. V was pared by 8 bases and J by 5 bases, with 9 bases of the junction left unmatched. This CDR3 has 15 amino acids. The CDR3 loop reads CATTAGQGLNNEQFF. The CDR3 DNA is TGTGCCACCACCGCCGGACAGGGGCTTAACAATGAGCAGTTCTTC.

This clone was found once. The gene calls are TRBV18 and TRBJ1-1, with D hard to call. The CDR3 length is 15 residues. With 2 bases removed from V and 5 bases from J, the gap between germline ends came to 15 bases. Per the germline V gene, CDR1 is KGHSH and CDR2 is LQKENI. CDR3 amino acids: CASSPETPPGTEAFF. The CDR3, as DNA: TGTGCCAGCTCACCAGAGACCCCGCCCGGGACTGAAGCTTTCTTT.

The J gene is TRBJ2-3, the V gene TRBV29-1; 8 nucleotides agree with TRBD2. Germline CDR1 SQVTM, CDR2 ANQGSEA. Losses at the gene ends were 4 bases for V and 2 bases for J; bases not matched to a gene: 14. The CDR3 runs to 17 residues. The CDR3 DNA sequence: TGCAGCGTTGTACCCCCACTAGCGGTAAACCTCACAGATACGCAGTATTTT. Protein product: CSVVPPLAVNLTDTQYF.

The chain links TRBV15 to TRBJ2-7, with 15 bases identical to TRBD2. Germline V lookup: CDR1 LNHNV, CDR2 YYDKDF (reference sequence). The V gene end was trimmed by 4 bases and the J gene end by 6 bases; junction bases not matched to a gene: 1. This CDR3 comprises 14 residues. CDR3 nucleotides: TGTGCCACCAGCACGGGACTAGCGGGAGGCGAGCAGTACTTC. It encodes CATSTGLAGGEQYF.

The chain joins TRBV27 to TRBJ1-6; 7 bases agree with TRBD1. Germline V CDR1 and CDR2: MNHEY, SMNVEV (reference sequence). There are 17 residues in the CDR3. Trimming took 2 bases from V and 0 from J; bases not matched to a gene: 4. In nucleotides, the CDR3 is TGTGCCAGCAGTTTAAGACAGGGTAGCTCCTATAATTCACCCCTCCACTTT. It specifies CASSLRQGSSYNSPLHF.